This TCR beta chain was identified in a study of Ad26.COV2.S vaccination and SARS-CoV-2 variants. Germline lookup yields CDR1 LGHDT and CDR2 YNNKEL (reference sequence). V lost 4 bases and J 5 bases, leaving 5 bases between the germline ends. This CDR3 contains 12 residues. The sample's treatment: over 15 received Ad26.COV2.S at low or high dose, single or two shots; 5 received placebo; per-sample allocation not given. Sampling was performed 63 days after the first vaccine or placebo injection. Profiled with immunoSEQ multiplex PCR; TCRdb holds only in-frame clones, not every one. The table includes 400,000 or so clones, about 88% detected once.

Sample: peripheral blood, taken in a trial of Ad26.COV2.S vaccine versus placebo. The sequence was obtained from a person aged 18-60 years who received the Ad26.COV2.S COVID-19 vaccine or a placebo. The rearrangement links TRBV3-1 (or the pseudogene TRBV3-2) to TRBJ2-2, with a weak D call TRBD2 (5 bases). The DNA of the CDR3 is TGTGCCAGCAGCCCGGGAACCGGGGAGCTGTTTTTT. Protein product: CASSPGTGELFF.